This T cell receptor beta chain was captured in a study of STAT3 mutations in large granular lymphocyte leukemia. Overall study results and limits: Every T-LGLL patient had at least one immunodominant TCRbeta clonotype.

This clone has only a few counts. Its target is not known. Assay: immunoSEQ multiplex PCR; the TCRdb copy retains only in-frame clones and omits some. Of some 10,000 clones in the sample, around 89% were seen once. Per the germline V gene, CDR1 is SGHRS and CDR2 is YFSETQ. V was trimmed by 3 bases and J by 4 bases, leaving 7 bases between them. The CDR3 has 12 amino acids. The sample was peripheral blood mononuclear cells. The origin of this receptor is a man in his 60s with T-cell large granular lymphocyte leukemia. Some clones in this sample may be carry-over from other donors' samples. The gene calls are TRBV5-1 and TRBJ1-2; perhaps TRBD1 as D (6 bases). The CDR3: CASSSDSYGYTF. CDR3 nucleotide sequence: TGCGCCAGCAGCTCGGACAGCTATGGCTACACCTTC.